The 16 T cell receptor beta chains in this list originate from one sample, sequenced in a study of blood T cell repertoires in COVID-19. Sequenced by immunoSEQ multiplex PCR; TCRdb stores in-frame clones only, minus some. This table holds under 300,000 clones, more than 80% found once. Specimen: PBMCs or T cells enriched from blood (not recorded which). These receptors all come from a woman younger than 30 who had recovered from COVID-19.

The chain uses TRBV28 and TRBJ2-7; D is possibly TRBD1 (6 bases). The CDR3 extends over 12 amino acids. CDR1 is MDHEN and CDR2 is SYDVKM in the germline V gene. V was cut by 5 bases and J by 7 bases, with 12 bases left in between. The CDR3 nucleotides are TGTGCCAGCAGTACAGGGTTTAAAGAGCAGTACTTC. It encodes CASSTGFKEQYF.

The chain links TRBV10-3 to TRBJ2-3; 11 bases are shared with TRBD2. The ends lost 5 bases at V and 0 bases at J; junction bases unmatched: 4. CDR3 length: 16 amino acids. Germline values: CDR1 ENHRY, CDR2 SYGVKD. The CDR3 spells CAISQLAGGSTDTQYF. The CDR3 DNA is TGTGCCATCAGTCAATTAGCGGGGGGGAGCACAGATACGCAGTATTTT.

CDR3 region: CASGAGQGTLGEQYF. For the CDR3, the DNA is TGTGCCAGCGGGGCCGGACAGGGGACGTTGGGCGAGCAGTACTTC. The chain carries TRBV2 and TRBJ2-7; the match to TRBD1 covers 9 bases. V lost 8 bases and J lost 6; bases outside the gene matches: 14. The CDR3 sequence is 15 residues long. Germline loops: CDR1 SNHLY, CDR2 FYNNEI.

CDR3 amino acids: CASSLDRGTGELFF. In DNA, the CDR3 is TGTGCCAGCAGTCTGGACAGGGGAACCGGGGAGCTGTTTTTT. The rearrangement joins TRBV27 to TRBJ2-2; TRBD1 aligns across 9 bases. Germline V lookup: CDR1 MNHEY, CDR2 SMNVEV (reference sequence). V dropped 5 bases and J dropped 5; count of bases not matched to a gene: 3. The length of the CDR3 is 14 residues.

The J gene is TRBJ2-5, the V gene TRBV9; tentatively, D is TRBD1 (5 bases). This CDR3 comprises 14 residues. Per germline, CDR1 SGDLS and CDR2 YYNGEE. V was clipped by 0 bases and J by 1 base, with 7 bases between them. The CDR3 reads CASSVGGAQETQYF. The CDR3 region has the DNA TGTGCCAGCAGCGTAGGTGGGGCCCAAGAGACCCAGTACTTC.

CDR3: CASSQAGQGRYEQYF. The CDR3 DNA reads TGTGCCAGCAGTCAGGCGGGACAGGGGAGGTACGAGCAGTACTTC. V usage is TRBV2 and J usage is TRBJ2-7; 10 bases match TRBD1. The CDR3 contains 15 residues. V trimming: 5 bases; J trimming: 4 bases; junction bases outside the gene matches: 8. The V gene's germline CDR1 is SNHLY and CDR2 FYNNEI.

This clone was recorded only once. This rearrangement joins TRBV27 to TRBJ2-5, with TRBD2 matching 13 bases. The CDR3 runs 18 residues. CDR1 and CDR2 (germline): MNHEY, SMNVEV (reference sequence). V lost 4 bases and J lost 0; bases outside the gene matches: 8. The CDR3 sequence is CASSSRGLAGTYQETQYF. CDR3 nucleotides: TGTGCCAGCAGTTCGCGGGGACTAGCGGGGACCTACCAAGAGACCCAGTACTTC.

The chain is built from TRBV7-6 and TRBJ2-7; 10 bases map to TRBD2. The J segment lost 0 bases and the V segment lost 3 bases, leaving 5 bases of the junction unmatched. Per germline, CDR1 SGHVS and CDR2 FNYEAQ. The CDR3 has 16 amino acids. The CDR3 DNA reads as TGTGCCAGCAGCTTTAATAGCGGGGGGCTCTCCTACGAGCAGTACTTC. Protein: CASSFNSGGLSYEQYF.

This clone has just one count. This chain joins TRBV27 and TRBJ2-2; possibly TRBD2 for D (5 bases). V lost 0 bases, J lost 6 bases, and 11 bases lay in between. The CDR3 is made up of 15 amino acids. Germline V gene sequence: CDR1 MNHEY, CDR2 SMNVEV (reference sequence). CDR3: CASSLSIGVSGELFF. DNA for the CDR3: TGTGCCAGCAGTTTATCGATCGGGGTTTCCGGGGAGCTGTTTTTT.

This chain connects TRBV4-1 to TRBJ2-5; 8 bases map to TRBD2. Germline assignment: CDR1 MGHRA and CDR2 YSYEKL. With V trimmed by 4 bases and J by 5 bases, 15 bases remained unmatched. This CDR3 has 17 residues. CDR3: CASSPKRSGGLQETQYF. In DNA, the CDR3 is TGCGCCAGCAGCCCCAAAAGAAGCGGGGGCCTTCAGGAGACCCAGTACTTC.

The J gene is TRBJ2-1, the V gene TRBV14, with D possibly TRBD2 on 6 matching bases. Per the germline V gene, CDR1 is SGHDN and CDR2 is FVKESK. There are 14 residues in the CDR3. Trimming removed 4 bases from V and 7 bases from J, with 14 bases in between. The CDR3 DNA follows: TGTGCCAGCAGCCTCAGACTAGTGGGAAATGAGCAGTTCTTC. Amino acid sequence: CASSLRLVGNEQFF.

The rearrangement joins TRBV28 to TRBJ1-1, with a possible D match to TRBD1 (5 bases). The CDR3 loop spans 16 amino acids. Trimming stripped 1 base from V and 2 bases from J, with 14 bases between. Germline V gives CDR1 MDHEN, CDR2 SYDVKM. DNA of the CDR3: TGTGCCAGCAGTTTATCCTACGACAGATCCAACACTGAAGCTTTCTTT. Translating it yields CASSLSYDRSNTEAFF.

The genes are TRBV10-3 and TRBJ1-6; perhaps TRBD1 as D (5 bases). This CDR3 comprises 19 residues. Trimming left V 4 bases short and J 0 bases short, with 19 bases between. CDR1 and CDR2 (germline): ENHRY, SYGVKD. The CDR3 nucleotides read TGTGCCATCAGTGGCTCCGGAACAGGCTCGAGCTCCTATAATTCACCCCTCCACTTT. Amino acid sequence: CAISGSGTGSSSYNSPLHF.

On this clone itself: Mismatch with germline at one junction end may stem from a read error. This chain joins TRBV9 and TRBJ2-3; 7 nucleotides line up with TRBD2. Germline assignment: CDR1 SGDLS and CDR2 YYNGEE. The CDR3 sequence is 14 residues long. CDR3 sequence: CASERGGGTETQYF. The CDR3 DNA reads as TGTGCCAGTGAGAGGGGCGGGGGAACAGAAACGCAGTATTTT.

The V call is TRBV25-1, the J call TRBJ1-2; possibly TRBD1 for D (5 bases). Germline CDR1 MGHDK, CDR2 SYGVNS. V lost 6 bases, J lost 4 bases, and 9 bases lay in between. The CDR3 spans 12 residues. The CDR3 loop reads CASRQDIYGYTF. DNA of the CDR3: TGTGCCAGCAGGCAGGACATCTATGGCTACACCTTC.

V is TRBV24-1 and J is TRBJ1-4; possibly TRBD1 for D (6 bases). The germline V gene encodes CDR1 KGHDR and CDR2 SFDVKD. V was clipped by 3 bases and J by 7 bases, with 11 bases between them. The CDR3 has 14 residues. CDR3 bases: TGTGCCACCAGTGATCCTAAAGGGGGTGAAAAACTGTTTTTT. This sequence encodes CATSDPKGGEKLFF.